The rows below give T cell receptor beta chains drawn from one sample of a study of blood T cell repertoires in COVID-19. Repertoires were generated with immunoSEQ multiplex PCR, while TCRdb's copy carries only in-frame clones and drops some. The sample lists 150,000 to 200,000 clones, less than 90% occurring once. Input material: PBMCs or T cells enriched from blood (not recorded which). The origin of the receptors is a woman in her 30s who had been exposed to COVID-19. Both conserved end residues are part of each CDR3. D genes are given only for firm matches. Only some rows state a clone size, as once, few, many or a class for expanded clones.

TRBD2	TRBV7-2	TRBJ2-3	NA	TGTGCCAGCAGCTCCCTGAGTAGCGGGGGGGCAATGGATACGCAGTATTTT	CASSSLSSGGAMDTQYF
TRBD1	TRBV6-2/TRBV6-3	TRBJ1-1	NA	TGTGCCAGCAGTTACCACGGACAGGGTAAGGACACTGAAGCTTTCTTT	CASSYHGQGKDTEAFF
TRBD1	TRBV6-2/TRBV6-3	TRBJ1-5	NA	TGTGCCAGCAGTCAAGGGGGCCTCGGGCCCCAGCATTTT	CASSQGGLGPQHF
TRBD1	TRBV2	TRBJ2-4	NA	TGTGCCAGCAGTGAACAGGGGGCGCCAAAAAACATTCAGTACTTC	CASSEQGAPKNIQYF
NA	TRBV15	TRBJ1-3	NA	TGTGCCACCAGCAGAGATGCAGACACCGGAAACACCATATATTTT	CATSRDADTGNTIYF
NA	TRBV11-2	TRBJ2-7	NA	TGTGCCAGCAGCTTAGGTCTAGCCTACGAGCAGTACTTC	CASSLGLAYEQYF
NA	TRBV4-3	TRBJ2-1	NA	TGCGCCAGCAGCCAAGACGTCTGGGCGCACAATGAGCAGTTCTTC	CASSQDVWAHNEQFF
TRBD1	TRBV2	TRBJ2-2	NA	TGTGCCAGCAGTGGGACAGGGAACACCGGGGAGCTGTTTTTT	CASSGTGNTGELFF
NA	TRBV7-2	TRBJ1-4	NA	TGTGCCAGCAGCCCGGGGGGGTGGAATGAAAAACTGTTTTTT	CASSPGGWNEKLFF
NA	TRBV27	TRBJ2-7	NA	TGTGCCAGCAGTCTGACATCCACCTACGAGCAGTACTTC	CASSLTSTYEQYF
TRBD1	TRBV5-1	TRBJ1-2	NA	TGCGCCAGCAGCCATGAACTTTGGGACAGCAACTATGGCTACACCTTC	CASSHELWDSNYGYTF
NA	TRBV5-1	TRBJ1-3	NA	TGCGCCAGCAGCTTGGACGGACTGACCTCTGGAAACACCATATATTTT	CASSLDGLTSGNTIYF
NA	TRBV5-4	TRBJ2-7	NA	TGTGCCAGCAGCCCCTTGGGGGAGGCCATAGAGCAGTACTTC	CASSPLGEAIEQYF
NA	TRBV5-1	TRBJ1-1	few	TGCGCCAGCAGCTCCTTGGCGAACACTGAAGCTTTCTTT	CASSSLANTEAFF
TRBD1	TRBV14	TRBJ1-2	NA	TGTGCCAGCAGCCCGACAGGGTTTACGTATGGCTACACCTTC	CASSPTGFTYGYTF
TRBD1	TRBV18	TRBJ1-4	NA	TGTGCCAGCTCACGAACGGGACAGGGGACGGAAAAACTGTTTTTT	CASSRTGQGTEKLFF
TRBD1	TRBV6-6	TRBJ2-7	NA	TGTGCCAGCAATGGACAGGGGGCGAACTACGAGCAGTACTTC	CASNGQGANYEQYF
TRBD1	TRBV30	TRBJ1-2	NA	TGTGCCTGGAGTGCCGGGACAGGGGGGTATGGCTACACCTTC	CAWSAGTGGYGYTF
TRBD1	TRBV30	TRBJ1-1	NA	TGTGCCTGGAGTGGAGACAGGGGCCCAAACTTGAACACTGAAGCTTTCTTT	CAWSGDRGPNLNTEAFF
TRBD2	TRBV10-1	TRBJ2-3	NA	TGCGCCAGCAGCCAAGCGGGGTTCACAGATACGCAGTATTTT	CASSQAGFTDTQYF
TRBD1	TRBV4-1	TRBJ2-1	NA	TGCGCCAGCAGCCACCAAACCGGGACAGAGGACAATGAGCAGTTCTTC	CASSHQTGTEDNEQFF
NA	TRBV27	TRBJ1-5	NA	TGTGCCAGCAGTTTCCGGGGGAGCAATCAGCCCCAGCATTTT	CASSFRGSNQPQHF
NA	TRBV4-1	TRBJ1-2	NA	TGCGCCAGCAGCCAATCAGACAGACGCTACACCTTC	CASSQSDRRYTF
TRBD1	TRBV7-2	TRBJ1-6	NA	TGTGCCAGCAGCCCACGGACAGGTGAGGGCTCACCCCTCCACTTT	CASSPRTGEGSPLHF
TRBD2	TRBV3-1/TRBV3-2	TRBJ2-3	NA	TGTGCCAGCAGCCGAGGCGGGGGGGGAGGCACAGATACGCAGTATTTT	CASSRGGGGGTDTQYF
TRBD2	TRBV3-1/TRBV3-2	TRBJ2-7	NA	TGTGCCAGCAGCCAAGGAGCGGGGGGCTCCTACGAGCAGTACTTC	CASSQGAGGSYEQYF
NA	TRBV5-1	TRBJ1-1	NA	TGCGCCAGCAGCCTAGATATAGGACATGAAGCTTTCTTT	CASSLDIGHEAFF
TRBD2	TRBV27	TRBJ2-5	NA	TGTGCCAGCAGTCCGGGGGGTTTCCAAGAGACCCAGTACTTC	CASSPGGFQETQYF
NA	TRBV7-8	TRBJ1-1	NA	TGTGCCAGCAGCTTAGAGGGGCCAGTTAACACTGAAGCTTTCTTT	CASSLEGPVNTEAFF
TRBD1	TRBV5-1	TRBJ1-1	NA	TGCGCCAGCAGCCGAGTAGGGACAGAGAACACTGAAGCTTTCTTT	CASSRVGTENTEAFF
NA	TRBV7-9	TRBJ1-2	NA	TGTGCCAGCAGCCCCACAGCAGGCTATGGCTACACCTTC	CASSPTAGYGYTF
NA	TRBV6-5	TRBJ1-1	NA	TGTGCCAGCAGTTACCAAAGATATCAGGGGAACACTGAAGCTTTCTTT	CASSYQRYQGNTEAFF
NA	TRBV4-3	TRBJ1-1	NA	TGCGCCAGCAGCCAAGCGGTTAGAGGGACTGAAGCTTTCTTT	CASSQAVRGTEAFF
TRBD1	TRBV11-3	TRBJ1-6	NA	TGTGCCAGCAGCTCCGGGACAGGACGGGACTCACCCCTCCACTTT	CASSSGTGRDSPLHF
TRBD2	TRBV9	TRBJ2-3	NA	TGTGCCAGCAGCGCCTCTCGGGGGGGGCCAGGGAGCACAGATACGCAGTATTTT	CASSASRGGPGSTDTQYF
NA	TRBV5-1	TRBJ1-5	NA	TGCGCCAGCAGCTTGACAGGGAGTGAGCCTCAGCCCCAGCATTTT	CASSLTGSEPQPQHF
TRBD1	TRBV5-5	TRBJ2-5	NA	TGTGCCAGCAGCTTCCAGGGGGATGGAGAGACCCAGTACTTC	CASSFQGDGETQYF
NA	TRBV14	TRBJ1-1	NA	TGTGCCAGCAGGAGCAGGGATACTGAAGCTTTCTTT	CASRSRDTEAFF
TRBD1	TRBV5-6	TRBJ1-2	NA	TGTGCCAGCAGCTTGGTTGCCGCAGGGGGCTCTGGCTACACCTTC	CASSLVAAGGSGYTF
NA	TRBV5-4	TRBJ1-1	NA	TGTGCCAGCAGCTCCGGGACTCTCATCGGCGACACTGAAGCTTTCTTT	CASSSGTLIGDTEAFF
NA	TRBV30	TRBJ1-1	NA	TGTGCCTGGAACGATTTCGGGGGACCCGCGAACACTGAAGCTTTCTTT	CAWNDFGGPANTEAFF
NA	TRBV19	TRBJ2-5	once	TGTGCCAGTAGTACGCCGGGACGGGAGAATACCCAGTACTTC	CASSTPGRENTQYF
NA	TRBV9	TRBJ1-1	NA	TGTGCCAGCAGCACTAGGGATTCGAACACTGAAGCTTTCTTT	CASSTRDSNTEAFF
TRBD2	TRBV6-5	TRBJ2-7	NA	TGTGCCAGCTCTCCCGCGGGGGGCGAGCAGTACTTC	CASSPAGGEQYF
TRBD1	TRBV3-1/TRBV3-2	TRBJ2-1	NA	TGTGCCAGCAGTCCAACCGACAGGGCCAAAAACAATGAGCAGTTCTTC	CASSPTDRAKNNEQFF
NA	TRBV19	TRBJ1-3	NA	TGTGCCAGTAGTATTGCAGGGATAACTGGAAACACCATATATTTT	CASSIAGITGNTIYF
TRBD1	TRBV15	TRBJ1-4	NA	TGTGCCACCAGCAGAGATCAACCGGGACAGGGTGAAAAACTGTTTTTT	CATSRDQPGQGEKLFF
NA	TRBV5-1	TRBJ1-2	NA	TGCGCCAGCAGCCCCGGGGATCTTAACTATGGCTACACCTTC	CASSPGDLNYGYTF
TRBD1	TRBV5-4	TRBJ2-5	NA	TGTGCCAGCAGCTTGGACAGGGGTAGGGAGACCCAGTACTTC	CASSLDRGRETQYF
NA	TRBV18	TRBJ1-1	NA	TGTGCCAGCTCACTCAGGGAGGGCGGGGGCACTGAAGCTTTCTTT	CASSLREGGGTEAFF
NA	TRBV19	TRBJ2-7	NA	TGTGCCAGTAGTATTTCGAGGACAGTGACCTACGAGCAGTACTTC	CASSISRTVTYEQYF